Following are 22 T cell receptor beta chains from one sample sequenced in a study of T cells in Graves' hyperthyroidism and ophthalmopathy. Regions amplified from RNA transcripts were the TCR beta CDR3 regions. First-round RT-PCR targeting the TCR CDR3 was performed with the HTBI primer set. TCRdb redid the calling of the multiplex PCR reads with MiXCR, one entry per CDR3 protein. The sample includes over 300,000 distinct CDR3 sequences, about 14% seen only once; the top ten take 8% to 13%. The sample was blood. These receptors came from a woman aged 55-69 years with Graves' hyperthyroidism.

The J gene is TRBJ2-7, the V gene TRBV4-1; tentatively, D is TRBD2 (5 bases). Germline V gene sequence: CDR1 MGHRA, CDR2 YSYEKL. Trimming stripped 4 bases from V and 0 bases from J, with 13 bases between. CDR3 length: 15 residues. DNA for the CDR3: TGCGCCAGCAGCCGCATTCTGGGAGACTCCTACGAGCAGTACTTC. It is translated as CASSRILGDSYEQYF.

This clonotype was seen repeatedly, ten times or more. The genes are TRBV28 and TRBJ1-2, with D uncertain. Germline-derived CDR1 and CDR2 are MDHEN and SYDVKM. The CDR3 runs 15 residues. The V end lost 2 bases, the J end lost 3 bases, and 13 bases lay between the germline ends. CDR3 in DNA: TGTGCCAGCAGTTTAGAGGGAAGGGCTGACTATGGCTACACCTTC. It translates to CASSLEGRADYGYTF.

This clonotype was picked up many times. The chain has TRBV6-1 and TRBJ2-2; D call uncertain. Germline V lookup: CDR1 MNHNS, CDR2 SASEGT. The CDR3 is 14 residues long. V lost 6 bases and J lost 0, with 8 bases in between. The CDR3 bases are TGTGCCAGCAGGCTGGGGTCGAACACCGGGGAGCTGTTTTTT. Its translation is CASRLGSNTGELFF.

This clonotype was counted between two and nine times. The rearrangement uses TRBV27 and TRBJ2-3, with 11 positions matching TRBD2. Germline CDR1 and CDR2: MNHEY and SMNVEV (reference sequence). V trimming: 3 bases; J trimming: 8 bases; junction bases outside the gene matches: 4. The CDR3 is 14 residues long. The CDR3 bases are TGTGCCAGCAGTTTGATAGCGGGAGGGGTTACGCAGTATTTT. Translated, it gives CASSLIAGGVTQYF.

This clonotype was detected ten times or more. The CDR3 sequence is CAWRSVDSYNEQFF. CDR3 nucleotides: TGTGCCTGGCGAAGCGTAGACTCCTACAATGAGCAGTTCTTC. V and J are TRBV30 and TRBJ2-1; D unresolved. The CDR3 extends over 14 amino acids. In germline, CDR1 is GTSNPN, CDR2 SVGIG (reference sequence). V was clipped by 5 bases and J by 0 bases, with 11 bases between them.

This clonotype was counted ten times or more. CDR3 nucleotides: TGTGCCAGCAGTCAGCAGCCGAACACTGAAGCTTTCTTT. This codes for CASSQQPNTEAFF. The V and J genes are TRBV2 and TRBJ1-1; D gene ambiguous. Germline V gene lookup returns CDR1 SNHLY and CDR2 FYNNEI. V was shortened by 5 bases and J by 1 base, with 8 bases between the two germline ends. The CDR3 runs 13 residues.

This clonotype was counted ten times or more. This CDR3 reads CSAEKGLSGYNEQFF. CDR3 DNA sequence: TGCAGTGCCGAGAAGGGGTTATCGGGCTACAATGAGCAGTTCTTC. J is TRBJ2-1 and V is TRBV20-1; TRBD1 is a possible D gene (5 bases). The V gene lost 6 bases and the J gene lost 3 bases, with 18 bases spanning the gap. Germline V gives CDR1 DFQATT, CDR2 SNEGSKA (reference sequence). This CDR3 contains 15 residues.

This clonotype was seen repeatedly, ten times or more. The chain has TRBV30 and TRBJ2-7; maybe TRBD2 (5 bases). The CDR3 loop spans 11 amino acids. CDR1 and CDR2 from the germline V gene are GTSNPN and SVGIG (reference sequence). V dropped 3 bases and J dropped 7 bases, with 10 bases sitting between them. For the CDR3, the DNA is TGTGCCTGGAGGGAAACGGGGGAGCAGTACTTC. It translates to CAWRETGEQYF.

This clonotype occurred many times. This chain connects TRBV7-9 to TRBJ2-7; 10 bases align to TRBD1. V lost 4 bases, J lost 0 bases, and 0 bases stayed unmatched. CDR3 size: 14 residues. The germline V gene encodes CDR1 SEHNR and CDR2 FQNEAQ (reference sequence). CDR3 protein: CASSWTGGSYEQYF. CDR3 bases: TGTGCCAGCAGCTGGACAGGGGGCTCCTACGAGCAGTACTTC.

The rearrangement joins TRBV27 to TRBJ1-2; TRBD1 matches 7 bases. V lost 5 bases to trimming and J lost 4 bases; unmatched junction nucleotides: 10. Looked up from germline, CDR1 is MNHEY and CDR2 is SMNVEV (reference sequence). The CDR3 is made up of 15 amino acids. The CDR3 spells CASSKNTGAPYGYTF. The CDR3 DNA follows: TGTGCCAGCAGTAAGAATACAGGGGCTCCCTATGGCTACACCTTC.

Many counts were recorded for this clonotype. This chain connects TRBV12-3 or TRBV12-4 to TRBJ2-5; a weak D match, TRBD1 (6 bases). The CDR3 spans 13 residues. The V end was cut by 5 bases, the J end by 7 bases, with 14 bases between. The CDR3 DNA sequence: TGTGCCAGCAGTGGGACACTCGGGTGGACCCAGTACTTC. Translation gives CASSGTLGWTQYF.

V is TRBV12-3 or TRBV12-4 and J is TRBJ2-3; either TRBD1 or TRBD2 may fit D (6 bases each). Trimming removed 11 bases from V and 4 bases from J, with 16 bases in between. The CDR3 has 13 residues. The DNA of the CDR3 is TGTGCCGTCCGGGGGCGAGTTGCAGATACGCAGTATTTT. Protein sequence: CAVRGRVADTQYF.

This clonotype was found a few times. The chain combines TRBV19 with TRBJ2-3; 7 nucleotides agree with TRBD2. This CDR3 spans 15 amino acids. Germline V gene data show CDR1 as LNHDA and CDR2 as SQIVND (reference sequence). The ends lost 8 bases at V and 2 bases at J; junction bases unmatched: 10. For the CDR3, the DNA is TGTGCCAGTGCCCCGGGGCTAGCGGCCACAGATACGCAGTATTTT. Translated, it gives CASAPGLAATDTQYF.

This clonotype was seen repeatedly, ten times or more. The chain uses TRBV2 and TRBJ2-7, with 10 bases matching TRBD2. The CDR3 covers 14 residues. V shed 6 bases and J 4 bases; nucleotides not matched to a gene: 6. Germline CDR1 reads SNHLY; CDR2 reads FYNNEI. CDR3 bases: TGTGCCAGCAGCTCTGGGACTAGCGAGTACGAGCAGTACTTC. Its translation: CASSSGTSEYEQYF. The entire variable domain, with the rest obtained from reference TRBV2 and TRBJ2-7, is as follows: EPEVTQTPSHQVTQMGQEVILRCVPISNHLYFYWYRQILGQKVEFLVSFYNNEISEKSEIFDDQFSVERPDGSNFTLKIRSTKLEDSAMYFCASSSGTSEYEQYFGPGTRLTVT.

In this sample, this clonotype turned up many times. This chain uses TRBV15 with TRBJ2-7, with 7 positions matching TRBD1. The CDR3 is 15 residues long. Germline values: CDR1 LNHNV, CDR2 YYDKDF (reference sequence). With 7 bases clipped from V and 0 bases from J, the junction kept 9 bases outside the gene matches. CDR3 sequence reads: CATNEDRILSYEQYF. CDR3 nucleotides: TGTGCCACCAACGAGGACAGGATACTCTCCTACGAGCAGTACTTC.

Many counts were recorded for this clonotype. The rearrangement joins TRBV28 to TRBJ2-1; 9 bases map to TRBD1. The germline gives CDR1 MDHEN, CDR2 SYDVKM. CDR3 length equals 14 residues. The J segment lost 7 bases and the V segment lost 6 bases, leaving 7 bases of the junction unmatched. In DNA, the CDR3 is TGTGCCAGCAGCACAGGGGGCCCCTGGAATGAGCAGTTCTTC. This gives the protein CASSTGGPWNEQFF.

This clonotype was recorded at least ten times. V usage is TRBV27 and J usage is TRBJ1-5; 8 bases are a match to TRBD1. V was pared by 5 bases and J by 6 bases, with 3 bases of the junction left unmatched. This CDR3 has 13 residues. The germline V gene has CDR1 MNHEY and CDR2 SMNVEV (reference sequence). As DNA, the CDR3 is TGTGCCAGCAGTATCAGGGGGCTTCAGCCCCAGCATTTT. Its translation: CASSIRGLQPQHF.

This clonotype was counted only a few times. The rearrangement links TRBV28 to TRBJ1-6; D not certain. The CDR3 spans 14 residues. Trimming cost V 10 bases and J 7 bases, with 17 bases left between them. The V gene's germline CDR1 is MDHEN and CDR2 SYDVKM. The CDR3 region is CATLSPAKNSPLHF. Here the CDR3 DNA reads TGTGCCACCCTTAGTCCAGCAAAGAATTCACCCCTCCACTTT.

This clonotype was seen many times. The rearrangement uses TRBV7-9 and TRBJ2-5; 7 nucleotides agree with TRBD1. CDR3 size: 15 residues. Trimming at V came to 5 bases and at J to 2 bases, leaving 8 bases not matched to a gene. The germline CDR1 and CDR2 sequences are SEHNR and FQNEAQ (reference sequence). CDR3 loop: CASSRGTGQQETQYF. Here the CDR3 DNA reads TGTGCCAGCAGCCGCGGCACGGGACAGCAAGAGACCCAGTACTTC.

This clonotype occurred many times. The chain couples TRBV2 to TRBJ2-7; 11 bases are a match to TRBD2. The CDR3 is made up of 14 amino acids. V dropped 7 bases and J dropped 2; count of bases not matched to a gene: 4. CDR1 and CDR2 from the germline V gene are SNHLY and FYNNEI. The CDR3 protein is CASMGTSGTYEQYF. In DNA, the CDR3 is TGTGCCAGCATGGGGACTAGCGGAACCTACGAGCAGTACTTC.

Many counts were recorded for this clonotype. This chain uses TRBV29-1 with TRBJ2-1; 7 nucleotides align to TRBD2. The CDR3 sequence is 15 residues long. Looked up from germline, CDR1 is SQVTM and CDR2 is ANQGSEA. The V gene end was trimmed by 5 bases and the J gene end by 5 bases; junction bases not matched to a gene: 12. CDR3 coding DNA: TGCAGCGTTTCGGTGGCGGGGGAGCGGGACAATGAGCAGTTCTTC. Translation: CSVSVAGERDNEQFF.

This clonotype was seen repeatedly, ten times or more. CDR3 in amino acids: CASSTGLARLREQFF. DNA of the CDR3: TGTGCCAGCAGCACGGGACTAGCTCGGCTCAGGGAGCAGTTCTTC. V gene TRBV11-2 combines with J gene TRBJ2-1, with TRBD2 identical over 9 bases. This CDR3 contains 15 residues. V trimming: 5 bases; J trimming: 10 bases; junction bases outside the gene matches: 12. Per germline, CDR1 SGHAT and CDR2 FQNNGV.